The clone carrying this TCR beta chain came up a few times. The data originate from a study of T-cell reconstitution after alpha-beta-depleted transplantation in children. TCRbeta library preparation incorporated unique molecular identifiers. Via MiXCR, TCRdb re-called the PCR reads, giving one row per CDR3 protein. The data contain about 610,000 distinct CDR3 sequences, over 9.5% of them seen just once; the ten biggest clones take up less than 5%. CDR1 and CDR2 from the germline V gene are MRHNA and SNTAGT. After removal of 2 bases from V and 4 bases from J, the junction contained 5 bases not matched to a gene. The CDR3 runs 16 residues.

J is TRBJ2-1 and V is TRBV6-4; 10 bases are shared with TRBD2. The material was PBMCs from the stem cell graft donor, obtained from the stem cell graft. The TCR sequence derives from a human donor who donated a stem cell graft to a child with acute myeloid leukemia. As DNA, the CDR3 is TGTGCCAGCAGTGACAGGAGGACTAGCGGTTACAATGAGCAGTTCTTC. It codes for CASSDRRTSGYNEQFF.